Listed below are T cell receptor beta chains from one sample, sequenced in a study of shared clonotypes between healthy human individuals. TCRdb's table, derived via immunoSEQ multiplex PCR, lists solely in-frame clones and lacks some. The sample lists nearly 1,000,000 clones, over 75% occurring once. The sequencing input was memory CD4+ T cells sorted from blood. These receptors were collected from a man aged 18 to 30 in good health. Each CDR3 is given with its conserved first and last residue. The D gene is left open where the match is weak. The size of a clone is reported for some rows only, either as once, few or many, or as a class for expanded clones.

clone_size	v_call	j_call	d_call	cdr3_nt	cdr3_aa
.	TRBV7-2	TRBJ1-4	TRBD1	TGTGCCAGCAGCCAAACCGGACAGGGCTGGGGAAAACTGTTTTTT	CASSQTGQGWGKLFF
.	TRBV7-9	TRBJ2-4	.	TGTGCCAGCAGCTCCCAACGGGGACTGATCCTAAACATTCAGTACTTC	CASSSQRGLILNIQYF
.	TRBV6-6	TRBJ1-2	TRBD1	TGTGCCAGCACCCGGGACAGCTCTAACTATGGCTACACCTTC	CASTRDSSNYGYTF
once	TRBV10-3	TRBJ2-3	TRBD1	TGTGCCATCAGGGGGACAGGGGGCACAGATACGCAGTATTTT	CAIRGTGGTDTQYF
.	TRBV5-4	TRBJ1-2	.	TGTGCCAGCAGCTTAAGGGACGGCCCCTATGGCTACACCTTC	CASSLRDGPYGYTF
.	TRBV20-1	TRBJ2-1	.	TGCAGTGCTAGAGATCTTGGTGAGCAGTTCTTC	CSARDLGEQFF
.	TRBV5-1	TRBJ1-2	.	TGCGCCAGCAGCTTGGGTGGGTCCTATGGCTACACCTTC	CASSLGGSYGYTF
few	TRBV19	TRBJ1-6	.	TGTGCCAGTAGTATGAGGGTCGTGTCAGGGACGAATTCACCCCTCCACTTT	CASSMRVVSGTNSPLHF
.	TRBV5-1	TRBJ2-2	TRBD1	TGCGCCAGCAGCGTGACGGGACAGAACGGGGAGCTGTTTTTT	CASSVTGQNGELFF
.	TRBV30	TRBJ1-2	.	TGTGCCTGGAGCCGGCAGGGCTATGGCTACACCTTC	CAWSRQGYGYTF
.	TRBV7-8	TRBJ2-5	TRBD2	TGTGCCAGCAGCTTATCCCGGGTTCTAGCGGGGGGGTCCGAGACCCAGTACTTC	CASSLSRVLAGGSETQYF
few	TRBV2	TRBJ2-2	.	TGTGCCAGCAAGTCTAAGGTTAACACCGGGGAGCTGTTTTTT	CASKSKVNTGELFF
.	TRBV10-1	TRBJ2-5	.	TGCGCCAGCAGTGGACTGTATCAAGAGACCCAGTACTTC	CASSGLYQETQYF